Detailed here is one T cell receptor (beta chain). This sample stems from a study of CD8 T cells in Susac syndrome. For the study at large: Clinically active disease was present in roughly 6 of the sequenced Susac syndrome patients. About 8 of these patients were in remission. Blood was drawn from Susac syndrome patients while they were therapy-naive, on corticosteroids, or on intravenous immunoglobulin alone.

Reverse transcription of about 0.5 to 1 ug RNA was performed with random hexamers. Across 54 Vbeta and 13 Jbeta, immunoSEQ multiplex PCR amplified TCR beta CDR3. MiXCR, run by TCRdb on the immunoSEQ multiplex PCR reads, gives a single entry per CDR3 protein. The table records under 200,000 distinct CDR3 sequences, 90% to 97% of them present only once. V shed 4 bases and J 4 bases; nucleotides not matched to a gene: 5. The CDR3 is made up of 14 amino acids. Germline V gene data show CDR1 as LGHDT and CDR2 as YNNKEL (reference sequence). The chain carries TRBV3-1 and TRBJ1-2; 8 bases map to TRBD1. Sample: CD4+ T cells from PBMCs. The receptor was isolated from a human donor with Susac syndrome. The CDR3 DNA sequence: TGTGCCAGCAGCCGACAGGGGACGATCTATGGCTACACCTTC. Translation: CASSRQGTIYGYTF. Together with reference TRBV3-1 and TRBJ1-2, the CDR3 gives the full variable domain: DTAVSQTPKYLVTQMGNDKSIKCEQNLGHDTMYWYKQDSKKFLKIMFSYNNKELIINETVPNRFSPKSPDKAHLNLHINSLELGDSAVYFCASSRQGTIYGYTFGSGTRLTVV.